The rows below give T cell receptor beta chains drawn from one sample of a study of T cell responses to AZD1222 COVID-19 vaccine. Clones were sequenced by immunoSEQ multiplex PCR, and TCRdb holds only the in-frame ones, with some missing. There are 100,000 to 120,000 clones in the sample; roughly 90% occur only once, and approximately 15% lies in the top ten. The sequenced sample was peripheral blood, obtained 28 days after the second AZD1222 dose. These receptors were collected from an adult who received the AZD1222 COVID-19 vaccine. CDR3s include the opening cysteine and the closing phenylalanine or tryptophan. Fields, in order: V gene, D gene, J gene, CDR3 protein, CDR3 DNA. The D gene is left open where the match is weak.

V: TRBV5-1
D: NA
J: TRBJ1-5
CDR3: CASSLGAGMGNQPQHF
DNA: TGCGCCAGCAGCTTGGGGGCGGGGATGGGCAATCAGCCCCAGCATTTT

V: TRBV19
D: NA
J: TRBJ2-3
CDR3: CASSKTHSTDTQYF
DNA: TGTGCCAGTAGTAAGACCCATAGCACAGATACGCAGTATTTT

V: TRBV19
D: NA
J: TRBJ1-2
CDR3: CASSLPGYLYGYTF
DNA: TGTGCCAGTAGCCTACCGGGCTACCTTTATGGCTACACCTTC

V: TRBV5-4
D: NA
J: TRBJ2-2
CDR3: CASTPGLYGSLNTGELFF
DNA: TGTGCCAGCACTCCGGGGTTGTACGGGTCCCTGAACACCGGGGAGCTGTTTTTT

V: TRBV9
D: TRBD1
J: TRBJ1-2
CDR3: CASSPRTGTNYGYTF
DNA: TGTGCCAGCAGCCCGCGGACAGGGACCAACTATGGCTACACCTTC

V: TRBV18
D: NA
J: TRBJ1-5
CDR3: CASSPGANQPQHF
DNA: TGTGCCAGCTCACCCGGTGCCAATCAGCCCCAGCATTTT

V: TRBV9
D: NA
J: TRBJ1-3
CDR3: CASSAVGGASGNTIYF
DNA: TGTGCCAGCAGCGCCGTCGGGGGGGCTTCTGGAAACACCATATATTTT

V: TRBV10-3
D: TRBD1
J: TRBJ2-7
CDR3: CAIRPGQNSYEQYF
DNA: TGTGCCATCAGACCGGGACAGAACTCCTACGAGCAGTACTTC

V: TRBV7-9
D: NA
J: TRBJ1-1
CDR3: CASSGRGHPNTEAFF
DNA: TGTGCCAGCAGCGGACGAGGACACCCGAACACTGAAGCTTTCTTT

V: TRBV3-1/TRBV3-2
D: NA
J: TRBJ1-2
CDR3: CASSQTRAGYTF
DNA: TGTGCCAGCAGCCAAACCCGGGCGGGCTACACCTTC

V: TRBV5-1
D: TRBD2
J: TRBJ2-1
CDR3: CASSSPGQIVTGTSGRVYNEQFF
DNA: TGCGCCAGCAGCTCCCCGGGACAGATTGTCACCGGGACTAGCGGGAGGGTATACAATGAGCAGTTCTTC

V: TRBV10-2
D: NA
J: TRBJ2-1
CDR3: CASSRIGSEIYNEQFF
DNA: TGCGCCAGCAGTAGGATCGGGAGTGAGATCTACAATGAGCAGTTCTTC

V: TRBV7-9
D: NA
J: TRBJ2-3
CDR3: CASSYRDITQYF
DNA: TGTGCCAGCAGCTACCGGGACATCACGCAGTATTTT